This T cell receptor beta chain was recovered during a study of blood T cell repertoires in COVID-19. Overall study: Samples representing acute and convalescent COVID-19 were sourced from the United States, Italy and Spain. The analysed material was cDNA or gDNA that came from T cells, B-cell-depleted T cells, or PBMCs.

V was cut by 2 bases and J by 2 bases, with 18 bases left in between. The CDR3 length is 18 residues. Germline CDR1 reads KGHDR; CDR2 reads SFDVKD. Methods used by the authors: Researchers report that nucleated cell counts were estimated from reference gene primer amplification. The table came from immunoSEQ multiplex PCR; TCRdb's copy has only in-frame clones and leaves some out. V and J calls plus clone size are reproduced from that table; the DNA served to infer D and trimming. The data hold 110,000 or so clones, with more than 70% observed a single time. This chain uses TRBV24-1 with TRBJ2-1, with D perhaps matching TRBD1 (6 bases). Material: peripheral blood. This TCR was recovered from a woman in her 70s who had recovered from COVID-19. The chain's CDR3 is CATSDSTFLDRTYNEQFF. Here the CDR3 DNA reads TGTGCCACCAGTGATTCGACCTTCCTCGACAGGACCTACAATGAGCAGTTCTTC.